This T cell receptor beta chain was found in a study of blood T cells in healthy people across ages. Alongside a J-beta primer mix, a sample-barcoded 5' primer served in a second PCR lasting roughly 7 to 11 cycles. A 12-random-nucleotide template-switch adaptor tagged each cDNA molecule. Individual samples furnished no less than 3 million CDR3-containing paired-end reads apiece. In TCRdb, the 5' RACE reads were re-called with MiXCR into one record per CDR3 protein. The sample lists about 780,000 distinct CDR3 sequences, around two thirds occurring once. This clonotype was found a few times. The CDR3 is 17 residues long. The V gene's germline CDR1 is SEHNR and CDR2 FQNEAQ (reference sequence). V shed 6 bases and J 1 base; nucleotides not matched to a gene: 14.

V usage is TRBV7-9 and J usage is TRBJ2-5, with 7 bases matching TRBD1. This TCR derives from a young man in good health. Sample: blood. CDR3 region: CASRHPGTEQFQETQYF. CDR3 in DNA: TGTGCCAGCAGACACCCCGGGACAGAGCAATTCCAAGAGACCCAGTACTTC.